The present entry profiles one T cell receptor (beta chain) with its context. The record originates from a study of shared T cell receptors in the human thymus. The table came from immunoSEQ multiplex PCR; TCRdb's copy has only in-frame clones and leaves some out. In the table there are hundreds of thousands of clones, 75% to 90% of which are singletons. There are 12 residues in the CDR3. The germline gives CDR1 KGHSH, CDR2 LQKENI. Trimming took off 6 bases at V and 10 bases at J, with 14 bases between the two ends. These data were likewise used in another study, on human thymus T cells. That work adds: The people who donated were healthy Finnish babies having corrective surgery for congenital heart defects. Thymus was obtained from resections taken during corrective heart surgery. V and J genes seemed to be used with bias in thymic and blood repertoires. What related research reported was that thymic repertoires overlapped highly among unrelated individuals.

Sequencing used thymocytes. This chain links TRBV18 with TRBJ2-3; a possible D gene is TRBD2 (6 bases). The source is a girl less than two years old with a congenital heart defect. The CDR3 protein is CASSPGTSAQYF. The CDR3 region has the DNA TGTGCCAGCTCGCCCGGGACTTCGGCGCAGTATTTT.